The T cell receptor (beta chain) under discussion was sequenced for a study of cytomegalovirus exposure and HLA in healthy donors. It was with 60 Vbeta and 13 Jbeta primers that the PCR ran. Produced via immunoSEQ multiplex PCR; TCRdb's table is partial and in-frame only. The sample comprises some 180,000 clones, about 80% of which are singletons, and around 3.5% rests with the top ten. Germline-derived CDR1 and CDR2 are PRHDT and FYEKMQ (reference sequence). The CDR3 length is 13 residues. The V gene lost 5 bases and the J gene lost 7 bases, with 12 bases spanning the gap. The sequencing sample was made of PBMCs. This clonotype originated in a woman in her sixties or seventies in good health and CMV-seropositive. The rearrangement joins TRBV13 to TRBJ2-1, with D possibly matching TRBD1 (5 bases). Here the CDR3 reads CASSGYRGNEQFF. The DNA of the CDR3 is TGTGCCAGCAGCGGCTATAGGGGAAATGAGCAGTTCTTC. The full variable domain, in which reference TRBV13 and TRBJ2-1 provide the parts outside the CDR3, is AAGVIQSPRHLIKEKRETATLKCYPIPRHDTVYWYQQGPGQDPQFLISFYEKMQSDKGSIPDRFSAQQFSDYHSELNMSSLELGDSALYFCASSGYRGNEQFFGPGTRLTVL.